A selection of T cell receptor beta chains follows, all from one sample in a study of early T cells in non-severe SARS-CoV-2 infection. One entry per CDR3 protein, called by TCRdb with MiXCR from the 5' RACE reads. The repertoire holds roughly 50,000 distinct CDR3 sequences, with less than 9.5% as singletons. The sequencing used whole blood, collected at baseline. All receptors come from an adult who was a healthcare worker with PCR-confirmed SARS-CoV-2 infection or an uninfected control (not recorded which). The CDR3 runs from the conserved cysteine through the conserved F or W. The D gene is left open where the match is weak. Not every row has a clone size; where given, it reads once, few, many or a size class.

>TRBD2|few|TRBV9|TRBJ2-7
CASSVGLAGATQYF
TGTGCCAGCAGCGTTGGACTAGCGGGAGCCACTCAGTACTTC
>.|many|TRBV6-6|TRBJ2-5
CASSYPRGRGDKEETQYF
TGTGCCAGCAGTTACCCTCGGGGGAGGGGGGACAAAGAAGAGACCCAGTACTTC
>.|few|TRBV20-1|TRBJ2-1
CSASSGWDNEQFF
TGCAGTGCCAGTTCGGGATGGGACAATGAGCAGTTCTTC
>.|few|TRBV18|TRBJ2-6
CASSAGLAGANVLTF
TGTGCCAGCTCAGCAGGGCTTGCTGGGGCCAACGTCCTGACTTTC
>TRBD2|few|TRBV20-1|TRBJ2-1
CSARGTSGSNEQFF
TGCAGTGCTAGAGGGACTAGCGGGAGCAATGAGCAGTTCTTC
>.|few|TRBV7-2|TRBJ2-7
CASSSELFYEQYF
TGTGCCAGCAGCTCCGAACTCTTCTACGAGCAGTACTTC
>TRBD1|.|TRBV5-1|TRBJ2-3
CASGSQPPGQGASDTQYF
TGCGCCAGCGGCTCCCAACCACCGGGACAGGGGGCTTCAGATACGCAGTATTTT
>.|.|TRBV28|TRBJ2-1
CASTPELGVANEQFF
TGTGCCAGCACCCCTGAACTAGGAGTTGCCAATGAGCAGTTCTTC
>TRBD1|few|TRBV12-3/TRBV12-4|TRBJ2-1
CASSSVGQALYNEQFF
TGTGCCAGCAGTTCGGTTGGACAGGCCTTATACAATGAGCAGTTCTTC
>.|.|TRBV6-5|TRBJ1-2
CASSVDIAYGYTF
TGTGCCAGCAGTGTGGACATCGCCTATGGCTACACCTTC
>.|many|TRBV24-1|TRBJ2-4
CATSDTGPKNIQYF
TGTGCCACCAGTGACACAGGGCCCAAAAACATTCAGTACTTC
>.|.|TRBV7-2|TRBJ2-5
CASSLAGRGQETQYF
TGTGCCAGCAGCTTAGCGGGGCGGGGCCAAGAGACCCAGTACTTC
>.|many|TRBV19|TRBJ2-7
CASSIWGTNEQYF
TGTGCCAGTAGTATATGGGGAACGAACGAGCAGTACTTC
>TRBD1|.|TRBV24-1|TRBJ1-5
CATRGWTGATNLNQPQHF
TGTGCCACCAGAGGCTGGACAGGGGCCACGAACTTGAATCAGCCCCAGCATTTT
>.|many|TRBV20-1|TRBJ1-1
CSARENTEAFF
TGCAGTGCTAGAGAGAACACTGAAGCTTTCTTT
>.|few|TRBV9|TRBJ2-1
CASSVGMEGGIRNEQFF
TGTGCCAGCAGCGTAGGAATGGAGGGCGGCATTAGGAATGAGCAGTTCTTC
>TRBD1|.|TRBV28|TRBJ2-7
CASSFWDRGTYEQYF
TGTGCCAGCAGTTTCTGGGACAGGGGAACCTACGAGCAGTACTTC
>.|.|TRBV4-1|TRBJ1-1
CASSHQHVGADTEAFF
TGCGCCAGCAGCCATCAACACGTCGGGGCGGACACTGAAGCTTTCTTT
>TRBD2|many|TRBV5-1|TRBJ2-1
CASSSAGTSGVLQRVF
TGCGCCAGCAGCTCCGCCGGGACTAGCGGGGTCCTACAAAGGGTCTTC
>.|.|TRBV5-4|TRBJ2-5
CASSPEAYQETQYF
TGTGCCAGCAGCCCGGAGGCCTACCAAGAGACCCAGTACTTC
>.|many|TRBV7-8|TRBJ2-3
CASSARIPDTQYF
TGTGCCAGCAGCGCCAGAATCCCAGATACGCAGTATTTT
>.|many|TRBV19|TRBJ2-7
CASSIGGGRAYEQYF
TGTGCCAGTAGTATCGGTGGCGGCAGAGCCTACGAGCAGTACTTC
>.|.|TRBV5-1|TRBJ2-7
CASSSVSSYEQYF
TGCGCCAGCAGCTCGGTTAGCTCCTACGAGCAGTACTTC
>.|once|TRBV4-1|TRBJ1-1
CASSQGSGNTEAFF
TGCGCCAGCAGCCAAGGTTCGGGGAACACTGAAGCTTTCTTT
>TRBD1|few|TRBV4-2|TRBJ1-2
CASSHGTGRLGYTF
TGTGCCAGCAGCCATGGGACAGGGCGACTTGGCTACACCTTC
>.|many|TRBV6-5|TRBJ2-5
CASSYSPGLETQYF
TGTGCCAGCAGTTACTCGCCGGGACTAGAGACCCAGTACTTC
>TRBD1|many|TRBV28|TRBJ1-6
CASSSGQGNNSPLHF
TGTGCCAGCAGTTCCGGACAGGGCAATAATTCACCCCTCCACTTT
>.|few|TRBV11-1|TRBJ2-1
CASSLTLAAYNEQFF
TGTGCCAGCAGCTTAACACTAGCAGCCTACAATGAGCAGTTCTTC
>.|.|TRBV28|TRBJ2-7
CASSFDGAYEQYF
TGTGCCAGCAGTTTCGACGGGGCCTACGAGCAGTACTTC
>.|.|TRBV5-1|TRBJ2-7
CASSDRDQNSYEQYF
TGCGCCAGCAGCGACCGGGACCAAAACTCCTACGAGCAGTACTTC
>.|.|TRBV4-2|TRBJ2-1
CASSQDSTPYNEQFF
TGTGCCAGCAGCCAAGACTCGACCCCCTACAATGAGCAGTTCTTC
>.|few|TRBV6-2/TRBV6-3|TRBJ2-3
CASSPGLSTDTQYF
TGTGCCAGCAGCCCAGGACTTAGCACAGATACGCAGTATTTT
>.|many|TRBV20-1|TRBJ2-2
CSARDYPGELFF
TGCAGTGCTAGAGATTATCCCGGGGAGCTGTTTTTT
>.|many|TRBV13|TRBJ1-6
CASSLSSSDAGDNSPLHF
TGTGCCAGCAGCTTATCTTCTAGCGACGCGGGGGATAATTCACCCCTCCACTTT
>.|few|TRBV18|TRBJ2-3
CASSSRLETQYF
TGTGCCAGCTCAAGTCGACTAGAGACGCAGTATTTT
>.|few|TRBV4-2|TRBJ2-2
CASSQDSRNTGELFF
TGTGCCAGCAGCCAAGATTCCAGGAACACCGGGGAGCTGTTTTTT
>TRBD2|many|TRBV7-6|TRBJ2-2
CASRRRLAGNTGELFF
TGTGCCAGCCGGAGACGGCTAGCGGGGAACACCGGGGAGCTGTTTTTT
>.|.|TRBV6-2/TRBV6-3|TRBJ2-5
CASSYREQETQYF
TGTGCCAGCAGTTACAGGGAACAAGAGACCCAGTACTTC
>TRBD2|few|TRBV5-1|TRBJ2-1
CASSFVPGGNEQFF
TGCGCCAGCAGTTTCGTACCGGGGGGCAATGAGCAGTTCTTC
>TRBD1|.|TRBV6-4|TRBJ2-1
CASREPGQTHNEQFF
TGTGCCAGCAGAGAACCGGGACAGACTCACAATGAGCAGTTCTTC
>.|.|TRBV7-9|TRBJ2-3
CASSASGGTDTQYF
TGTGCCAGCAGCGCCAGCGGAGGCACAGATACGCAGTATTTT
>.|.|TRBV7-9|TRBJ2-7
CASSSGQTVYEQYF
TGTGCCAGCAGCTCCGGACAGACGGTCTACGAGCAGTACTTC
>.|few|TRBV7-3|TRBJ2-5
CASSLGAEQETQYF
TGTGCCAGCAGCTTAGGGGCGGAGCAAGAGACCCAGTACTTC
>.|many|TRBV2|TRBJ2-7
CASSVRASFSYEQYF
TGTGCCAGCAGTGTCCGGGCCTCCTTCTCCTACGAGCAGTACTTC
>.|many|TRBV19|TRBJ1-5
CASSPGGHQPQHF
TGTGCCAGTAGCCCTGGAGGGCATCAGCCCCAGCATTTT
>TRBD1|many|TRBV27|TRBJ1-6
CASSLGDREYSPLHF
TGTGCCAGCAGTTTGGGGGACAGGGAGTATTCACCCCTCCACTTT